The present TCR beta chain was sequenced within a study of spatial heterogeneity in lung cancer. Individually, TCR cDNA molecules were each labelled with a unique molecular identifier. TCRdb analysed the 5' RACE reads with MiXCR anew, one entry per CDR3 protein. The sample consists of about 50,000 distinct CDR3 sequences, 6.5% to 8% of them appearing once. This clonotype has a count of ten or more. As for time point: sample taken at primary tumor resection. Sequencing was performed on whole RNA extracted from tumor and nontumor lung tissue, or from frozen PBMC, and the material was left unsorted. Sequencing was performed on PBMCs, taken at surgery. The source of this sequence is a female donor with early-stage non-small cell lung cancer.

The CDR3 DNA is TGTGCCAGCGGACCGGGACAGGGGATGGGGCAGCCCCAGCATTTT. Translation: CASGPGQGMGQPQHF. This chain uses TRBV6-2 or TRBV6-3 with TRBJ1-5; TRBD1 matches 10 bases. The V and J ends lost 8 bases and 7 bases, in that order; junction bases with no gene match: 11. The CDR3 runs 15 residues. Looked up from germline, CDR1 is MNHEY and CDR2 is SVGEGT.